The sample holds one count of the clone carrying this T cell receptor beta chain. CDR3 length equals 19 residues. V shed 2 bases, J shed 7 bases, and the junction held 12 bases outside the gene matches. CDR1 is SNHLY and CDR2 is FYNNEI in the germline V gene. The data belong to a study of blood T cell repertoires in COVID-19. Measured with immunoSEQ multiplex PCR; TCRdb has only the in-frame clones, and not every one. The sample lists about 260,000 clones; 86% were seen once. What was sequenced was peripheral blood. This TCR derives from a man aged 25 to 40 with active or convalescent COVID-19. The chain carries TRBV2 and TRBJ2-2, with 14 bases fitting TRBD2. This CDR3 reads CASSEPGLAGGRFNGELFF. Written as DNA, the CDR3 is TGTGCCAGCAGTGAACCTGGACTAGCGGGGGGCCGCTTTAACGGGGAGCTGTTTTTT.